The text below deals with one T cell receptor beta chain. What it binds is not known. The source of the sample is a study of cytomegalovirus exposure and HLA in healthy donors. Overall study context: The same platform used for the approximately 700 first-cohort repertoires was also used for the approximately 120 validation repertoires, as a later analysis reported.

Produced via immunoSEQ multiplex PCR; TCRdb's table is partial and in-frame only. The sample comprises 150,000 to 200,000 clones, roughly 77% of which are singletons, and about 1.2% rests with the top ten. The germline V gene encodes CDR1 SGHAT and CDR2 FQNNGV. Unmatched junction bases numbered 7, after V lost 4 bases and J lost 6 bases. The CDR3 sequence is 14 residues long. Study-level findings and limits: The tendency of first-cohort TCR clusters to co-occur in the roughly 130 validation repertoires emerged from a later analysis. Reportedly, cytomegalovirus status was diagnosed with high sensitivity and specificity. The study labeled 170 or so TCR beta chains cytomegalovirus-associated.

What was sequenced was PBMCs. This TCR was sampled from a woman aged 25 to 39 in good health and CMV-seronegative. The V call is TRBV11-2, the J call TRBJ1-2; 8 nucleotides line up with TRBD1. DNA of the CDR3: TGTGCCAGCAGCTCCTCGACAGGGGAGAATGGCTACACCTTC. It yields the protein CASSSSTGENGYTF.